The 23 T cell receptor beta chains listed next were all sequenced from one sample in a study of blood T cell repertoires in COVID-19. Using immunoSEQ multiplex PCR, the repertoire was profiled, and TCRdb retains in-frame clones only, with some absent. Of some 250,000 clones detected, approximately 85% appear once; the ten largest clones hold 0.8%. The sequenced sample consisted of peripheral blood. The receptors were sampled from a woman between 25 and 40 years old with acute or convalescent COVID-19.

The genes are TRBV9 and TRBJ2-1; 11 bases agree with TRBD2. Germline V CDR1 and CDR2: SGDLS, YYNGEE. The CDR3 has 17 amino acids. V dropped 4 bases and J dropped 8; count of bases not matched to a gene: 14. The CDR3 bases are TGTGCCAGCAGCAAACCTCCTACTAGCGGGAGCTTCGATGAGCAGTTCTTC. Its protein is CASSKPPTSGSFDEQFF.

J is TRBJ2-5 and V is TRBV4-3; 7 nucleotides agree with TRBD2. Germline V gives CDR1 LGHNA, CDR2 YSLEER. V lost 5 bases to trimming and J lost 2 bases; unmatched junction nucleotides: 5. CDR3 length: 14 amino acids. The CDR3 DNA follows: TGCGCCAGCAGCGCAACTAGCGAACAAGAGACCCAGTACTTC. Protein: CASSATSEQETQYF.

Note on this clone: Other DNA sequences in the same sample also yield this CDR3. The chain carries TRBV5-1 and TRBJ2-7; 9 positions match TRBD2. Germline trimming cut 2 bases from V and 4 bases from J; bases unmatched to any gene: 7. Germline V gene data show CDR1 as SGHRS and CDR2 as YFSETQ. The CDR3 is 15 amino acids. The CDR3, as DNA: TGCGCCAGCAGCTTATTTGCTAGCGGGACTTACGAGCAGTACTTC. The encoded protein is CASSLFASGTYEQYF.

The chain is built from TRBV24-1 and TRBJ1-2; TRBD1 matches at 9 bases. From germline, CDR1 is KGHDR and CDR2 SFDVKD. This CDR3 is built from 14 residues. With 7 bases clipped from V and 7 bases from J, the junction kept 9 bases outside the gene matches. The CDR3 coding sequence is TGTGCCACCAGCCCTAGGACAGGGGTAGGTGGCTACACCTTC. It yields the protein CATSPRTGVGGYTF.

The V call is TRBV5-4, the J call TRBJ2-3; 7 positions agree with TRBD1. With V trimmed by 4 bases and J by 6 bases, 11 bases remained unmatched. The CDR3 length is 15 residues. CDR1 and CDR2 (germline): SGHNT, YYREEE (reference sequence). DNA for the CDR3: TGTGCCAGCAGCCCGGAGACAGGGCCAAGTGATACGCAGTATTTT. It is translated as CASSPETGPSDTQYF.

The chain has TRBV6-2 or TRBV6-3 and TRBJ2-7; 9 bases line up with TRBD2. This CDR3 region has 15 residues. Germline CDR1 is MNHEY and CDR2 is SVGEGT. V shed 5 bases and J 3 bases; nucleotides not matched to a gene: 8. In DNA form, the CDR3 reads TGTGCCAGCAGTGCCGGGACTAGCCCACTCTACGAGCAGTACTTC. Its protein is CASSAGTSPLYEQYF.

This clone was seen only once. The CDR3: CSGDSTYYGYTF. The CDR3 DNA reads TGCAGCGGGGACAGTACTTACTATGGCTACACCTTC. The gene calls are TRBV29-1 and TRBJ1-2, with 7 bases lining up with TRBD1. Germline CDR1 is SQVTM and CDR2 is ANQGSEA. The CDR3 contains 12 residues. V lost 7 bases, J lost 3 bases, and 5 bases stayed unmatched.

This clone was recorded once. V and J are TRBV19 and TRBJ1-4; no clear D. V lost 5 bases and J 5 bases, leaving 9 bases between the germline ends. CDR1 and CDR2 from the germline V gene are LNHDA and SQIVND (reference sequence). The CDR3 extends over 13 amino acids. The CDR3 reads CASSLLLNEKLFF. In nucleotides, the CDR3 is TGTGCCAGTAGTCTGTTGTTGAATGAAAAACTGTTTTTT.

The chain recombines TRBV24-1 with TRBJ2-7, with 7 bases fitting TRBD1. The CDR3 spans 17 residues. Trimming removed 1 base from V and 3 bases from J; junction bases left unmatched: 11. Germline CDR1 KGHDR, CDR2 SFDVKD. The DNA of the CDR3 is TGTGCCACCAGTGATTTTCATTCTGGGACAGATCACTACGAGCAGTACTTC. Amino acid sequence: CATSDFHSGTDHYEQYF.

The chain uses TRBV30 and TRBJ1-4; TRBD1 matches 8 bases. The CDR3 loop spans 15 amino acids. CDR1 and CDR2 from the germline V gene are GTSNPN and SVGIG (reference sequence). V lost 0 bases and J lost 8; bases outside the gene matches: 8. The CDR3 region is CAWSVPDRGLEKLFF. The CDR3 DNA follows: TGTGCCTGGAGTGTACCCGACAGGGGCCTGGAAAAACTGTTTTTT. Full variable domain (remainder filled in from reference TRBV30 and TRBJ1-4): SQTIHQWPATLVQPVGSPLSLECTVEGTSNPNLYWYRQAAGRGLQLLFYSVGIGQISSEVPQNLSASRPQDRQFILSSKKLLLSDSGFYLCAWSVPDRGLEKLFFGSGTQLSVL.

This chain links TRBV21-1 with TRBJ1-1; no DNA check was done on the table's D call, TRBD1. TRBV21-1 is reported as a pseudogene. The CDR3 loop spans 12 amino acids. The CDR3 DNA sequence: TGTGCCAGCACAGCAGGGGGCTCTGAAGCTTTCTTT. Its translation is CASTAGGSEAFF.

V gene TRBV5-6 combines with J gene TRBJ1-2; possible D gene TRBD1, 5 bases. Germline V gene sequence: CDR1 SGHDT, CDR2 YYEEEE. V was clipped by 0 bases and J by 4 bases, with 22 bases between them. The CDR3 spans 18 residues. This CDR3 reads CASSLAEGVTSPGYGYTF. For the CDR3, the DNA is TGTGCCAGCAGCTTGGCCGAAGGGGTGACCTCTCCAGGCTATGGCTACACCTTC.

The chain recombines TRBV21-1 with TRBJ2-1; no check of the table's D call, TRBD2, against the DNA was made. TRBV21-1 is marked as a pseudogene. The CDR3 loop spans 18 amino acids. The CDR3 loop reads CASSKPLAGRGFCNEQFF. CDR3 nucleotide sequence: TGTGCCAGCAGCAAACCCCTAGCCGGGAGGGGTTTCTGTAATGAGCAGTTCTTC.

CDR3 sequence: CASQRAGGGLQETQYF. CDR3 DNA: TGTGCCAGCCAGCGGGCCGGCGGGGGTCTCCAAGAGACCCAGTACTTC. V usage is TRBV5-4 and J usage is TRBJ2-5; 7 bases match TRBD2. The CDR3 loop spans 16 amino acids. V trimming: 7 bases; J trimming: 1 base; junction bases outside the gene matches: 13. Germline V gene data show CDR1 as SGHNT and CDR2 as YYREEE (reference sequence). The whole variable domain, filled in from reference TRBV5-4 and TRBJ2-5, reads ETGVTQSPTHLIKTRGQQVTLRCSSQSGHNTVSWYQQALGQGPQFIFQYYREEENGRGNFPPRFSGLQFPNYSSELNVNALELDDSALYLCASQRAGGGLQETQYFGPGTRLLVL.

V gene TRBV14 combines with J gene TRBJ1-1; D remains ambiguous. This CDR3 has 13 residues. Germline V gives CDR1 SGHDN, CDR2 FVKESK. V dropped 0 bases and J dropped 6 bases, with 8 bases sitting between them. In DNA, the CDR3 is TGTGCCAGCAGCCAAGATTTGGCTGCTGAAGCTTTCTTT. This encodes CASSQDLAAEAFF.

This chain links TRBV25-1 with TRBJ2-3; 9 bases fit TRBD2. CDR1 is MGHDK and CDR2 is SYGVNS in the germline V gene. The CDR3 is 15 amino acids. V lost 4 bases to trimming and J lost 2 bases; unmatched junction nucleotides: 4. The CDR3 reads CASSATSGHTDTQYF. CDR3 in DNA: TGTGCCAGCAGTGCGACTAGCGGCCACACAGATACGCAGTATTTT.

The V call is TRBV13, the J call TRBJ2-3; D remains unclear. The CDR3 sequence is 13 residues long. The V gene lost 3 bases and the J gene lost 1 base, with 5 bases spanning the gap. CDR1 is PRHDT, CDR2 FYEKMQ, per germline (reference sequence). CDR3 loop: CASSFSGTDTQYF. In DNA form, the CDR3 reads TGTGCCAGCAGCTTTTCTGGCACAGATACGCAGTATTTT.

The chain carries TRBV10-1 and TRBJ2-2, with D uncertain. Trimming removed 2 bases at V and 1 base at J, with 5 bases between. In germline, CDR1 is WNHNN, CDR2 SYGVQD (reference sequence). This CDR3 region has 14 residues. The DNA of the CDR3 is TGCGCCAGCAGTGAGGTCGGGAACACCGGGGAGCTGTTTTTT. This codes for CASSEVGNTGELFF.

This CDR3 is CASKPGTDTQYF. CDR3 in DNA: TGTGCCAGCAAGCCGGGGACAGATACGCAGTATTTT. V and J are TRBV2 and TRBJ2-3; TRBD2 might be the D (5 bases). CDR1 is SNHLY, CDR2 FYNNEI, per germline. This CDR3 has 12 residues. The V gene lost 7 bases and the J gene lost 3 bases, with 8 bases spanning the gap.

The chain joins TRBV6-5 to TRBJ2-3; no clear D gene. Trimming removed 7 bases from V and 6 bases from J, with 8 bases in between. This CDR3 spans 11 amino acids. Germline V gives CDR1 MNHEY, CDR2 SVGAGI. The DNA for the CDR3 is TGTGCCAGCACCCTTTCGGATACGCAGTATTTT. The encoded protein is CASTLSDTQYF.

The gene calls are TRBV3-1 (or the pseudogene TRBV3-2) and TRBJ2-3; maybe TRBD2 (7 bases). The CDR3 runs to 16 residues. V shed 3 bases and J shed 0 bases, with 13 bases lying between them. Germline values: CDR1 LGHDT, CDR2 YNNKEL (reference sequence). The CDR3 spells CASSQIGGDSTDTQYF. In nucleotides, the CDR3 is TGTGCCAGCAGCCAGATAGGGGGGGACAGCACAGATACGCAGTATTTT.

The chain uses TRBV3-1 (or the pseudogene TRBV3-2) and TRBJ2-5, with 11 bases identical to TRBD1. Looked up from germline, CDR1 is LGHDT and CDR2 is YNNKEL (reference sequence). Losses at the gene ends were 4 bases for V and 2 bases for J; bases not matched to a gene: 0. The CDR3 loop spans 14 amino acids. The CDR3 is CASSRDRGQETQYF. The CDR3 region has the DNA TGTGCCAGCAGCCGGGACAGGGGGCAAGAGACCCAGTACTTC.

The rearrangement joins TRBV4-3 to TRBJ1-1, with D unresolved. This CDR3 spans 13 amino acids. Trimming left V 2 bases short and J 6 bases short, with 10 bases between. Germline CDR1 reads LGHNA; CDR2 reads YSLEER. The CDR3 sequence: CASSQWPDSEAFF. CDR3 coding DNA: TGCGCCAGCAGCCAATGGCCCGACTCTGAAGCTTTCTTT.